The 29 T cell receptor beta chains presented below share a single source sample, sequenced in a study of blood T cell repertoires in COVID-19. Profiling relied on immunoSEQ multiplex PCR, and the TCRdb table lists in-frame clones only, not all of them. The table lists some 250,000 clones, 85% to 90% of them singletons. The sequencing sample was made of PBMCs or T cells enriched from blood (not recorded which). The receptors come from a man in his forties who had recovered from COVID-19.

This sequence joins TRBV7-2 and TRBJ1-2, with 10 bases aligning to TRBD1. This CDR3 is built from 16 residues. The J segment lost 6 bases and the V segment lost 3 bases, leaving 10 bases of the junction unmatched. Germline CDR1 reads SGHTA; CDR2 reads FQGNSA. The CDR3 here is CASSFRQGASFNGYTF. DNA of the CDR3: TGTGCCAGCAGCTTCCGACAGGGGGCATCGTTTAATGGCTACACCTTC.

The chain joins TRBV30 to TRBJ1-6; D remains ambiguous. Germline CDR1 and CDR2: GTSNPN and SVGIG (reference sequence). The CDR3 spans 17 residues. V was clipped by 2 bases and J by 3 bases, with 17 bases between them. The CDR3 protein is CAWSPLAGINYNSPLHF. The DNA of the CDR3 is TGTGCCTGGAGTCCCCTCGCGGGTATCAACTATAATTCACCCCTCCACTTT.

The rearrangement links TRBV7-9 to TRBJ2-1, with D possibly matching TRBD2 (5 bases). Germline lookup yields CDR1 SEHNR and CDR2 FQNEAQ (reference sequence). The CDR3 covers 14 residues. The ends were cut back, 5 bases at V and 2 bases at J, with 10 bases in the middle. Here the CDR3 reads CASSGLQAYNEQFF. CDR3 in DNA: TGTGCCAGCAGCGGACTCCAGGCCTACAATGAGCAGTTCTTC.

V usage is TRBV3-1 (or the pseudogene TRBV3-2) and J usage is TRBJ2-7, with unresolved D. This CDR3 is 14 amino acids long. CDR1 and CDR2 from the germline V gene are LGHDT and YNNKEL (reference sequence). The germline V and J ends were trimmed by 0 bases and 5 bases, with 11 bases remaining between them. Here the CDR3 reads CASSQDSGYDEQYF. The DNA of the CDR3 is TGTGCCAGCAGCCAAGATTCAGGTTACGACGAGCAGTACTTC.

This chain joins TRBV19 and TRBJ2-2, with D perhaps matching TRBD2 (5 bases). The CDR3 is made up of 17 amino acids. V was trimmed by 3 bases and J by 1 base, leaving 15 bases between them. Germline values: CDR1 LNHDA, CDR2 SQIVND (reference sequence). CDR3 protein: CASSIPGSAENTGELFF. The CDR3 DNA reads TGTGCCAGTAGTATCCCTGGGAGCGCGGAGAACACCGGGGAGCTGTTTTTT.

This clone has just one count. The rearrangement links TRBV2 to TRBJ1-5; 7 bases agree with TRBD1. There are 15 residues in the CDR3. Looked up from germline, CDR1 is SNHLY and CDR2 is FYNNEI. Unmatched junction bases numbered 7, after V lost 3 bases and J lost 5 bases. The CDR3 nucleotides are TGTGCCAGCAGTGATTTGGACAGGCCCGATCAGCCCCAGCATTTT. Translation: CASSDLDRPDQPQHF.

The chain carries TRBV18 and TRBJ2-7, with TRBD1 matching 9 bases. Losses at the gene ends were 4 bases for V and 4 bases for J; bases not matched to a gene: 2. The CDR3 loop spans 13 amino acids. Germline V gives CDR1 KGHSH, CDR2 LQKENI. The CDR3 sequence: CASSLGQGYEQYF. DNA of the CDR3: TGTGCCAGCTCACTAGGACAGGGGTACGAGCAGTACTTC.

The chain links TRBV29-1 to TRBJ2-7, with 10 positions matching TRBD1. CDR1 SQVTM and CDR2 ANQGSEA come from the germline V gene. V trimming: 5 bases; J trimming: 5 bases; junction bases outside the gene matches: 12. This CDR3 is 15 amino acids long. CDR3 loop: CSVSRSGTGANEQYF. CDR3 DNA sequence: TGCAGCGTTTCTAGGTCCGGGACAGGGGCCAACGAGCAGTACTTC.

In this sample, this clone turned up a few times. This chain links TRBV7-3 with TRBJ1-4, with D possibly matching TRBD1 (5 bases). The V gene lost 8 bases and the J gene lost 7 bases, with 23 bases spanning the gap. Germline V gene lookup returns CDR1 SGHTA and CDR2 FQGTGA. The CDR3 covers 16 residues. CDR3: CASLAATARWPEKLFF. The CDR3 nucleotides read TGTGCCAGCCTCGCGGCGACAGCGCGGTGGCCTGAAAAACTGTTTTTT.

This sequence joins TRBV11-3 and TRBJ2-7; weak D call: TRBD1 (6 bases). Germline V lookup: CDR1 SGHNT, CDR2 YENEEA. Trimming removed 3 bases from V and 3 bases from J, with 12 bases in between. The CDR3 covers 14 residues. CDR3 in DNA: TGTGCCAGCAGCTTGACAGGCGATAACTACGAGCAGTACTTC. Amino acids: CASSLTGDNYEQYF. The full variable domain, rest sourced from reference TRBV11-3 and TRBJ2-7, is EAGVVQSPRYKIIEKKQPVAFWCNPISGHNTLYWYLQNLGQGPELLIRYENEEAVDDSQLPKDRFSAERLKGVDSTLKIQPAELGDSAVYLCASSLTGDNYEQYFGPGTRLTVT.

This clone was found once. The chain has TRBV2 and TRBJ1-1; D is unresolved. Per the germline V gene, CDR1 is SNHLY and CDR2 is FYNNEI. This CDR3 has 12 amino acids. V gave up 6 bases and J gave up 7 bases, with 12 bases separating them. In DNA form, the CDR3 reads TGTGCCAGCAGACCGAGACCGGGTGAAGCTTTCTTT. As protein: CASRPRPGEAFF. Full variable domain (outside the CDR3, taken from reference TRBV2 and TRBJ1-1): EPEVTQTPSHQVTQMGQEVILRCVPISNHLYFYWYRQILGQKVEFLVSFYNNEISEKSEIFDDQFSVERPDGSNFTLKIRSTKLEDSAMYFCASRPRPGEAFFGQGTRLTVV.

The V call is TRBV11-3, the J call TRBJ1-6; D unclear. The CDR3 has 15 residues. Trimming removed 0 bases at V and 6 bases at J, with 9 bases between. Germline V gene sequence: CDR1 SGHNT, CDR2 YENEEA. The CDR3: CASSLDPGSNSPLHF. CDR3 in DNA: TGTGCCAGCAGCTTAGATCCGGGATCTAATTCACCCCTCCACTTT.

This chain links TRBV5-1 with TRBJ1-2; D call uncertain. Trimming removed 0 bases from V and 3 bases from J, with 12 bases in between. The germline gives CDR1 SGHRS, CDR2 YFSETQ. The CDR3 extends over 15 amino acids. The DNA of the CDR3 is TGCGCCAGCAGCTTGGATGAAGGGAGCGACTATGGCTACACCTTC. It translates to CASSLDEGSDYGYTF.

The chain carries TRBV30 and TRBJ1-3, with 7 bases that match TRBD1. The CDR3 length is 14 residues. Germline CDR1 GTSNPN, CDR2 SVGIG (reference sequence). Germline trimming cut 5 bases from V and 4 bases from J; bases unmatched to any gene: 8. This CDR3 reads CAWSTGVSGNTIYF. CDR3 nucleotides: TGTGCCTGGTCAACAGGGGTTTCGGGAAACACCATATATTTT.

In DNA, the CDR3 is TGCAGCGTTGATGACGGACTTATCACAGATACGCAGTATTTT. Translating it yields CSVDDGLITDTQYF. The chain joins TRBV29-1 to TRBJ2-3; maybe TRBD2 (5 bases). Trimming cost V 3 bases and J 2 bases, with 12 bases left between them. CDR3 length equals 14 residues. The germline gives CDR1 SQVTM, CDR2 ANQGSEA.

The chain joins TRBV15 to TRBJ1-1; D gene unclear. The V and J ends lost 5 bases and 1 base respectively, with 11 bases between them. The CDR3 totals 14 residues. CDR1 is LNHNV and CDR2 is YYDKDF in the germline V gene (reference sequence). CDR3 residues: CATSEGVPNTEAFF. DNA for the CDR3: TGTGCCACCAGCGAAGGAGTACCGAACACTGAAGCTTTCTTT.

The J gene is TRBJ1-1, the V gene TRBV7-9, with TRBD1 matching over 12 bases. The V gene's germline CDR1 is SEHNR and CDR2 FQNEAQ (reference sequence). The V segment lost 5 bases and the J segment 7 bases; nucleotides outside the gene matches: 8. This CDR3 has 15 residues. The CDR3 DNA reads TGTGCCAGCAGCCCGGGACAGGGGGCGAAACTTGAAGCTTTCTTT. Amino acids: CASSPGQGAKLEAFF.

This clone showed up just once. The chain combines TRBV19 with TRBJ2-5; 7 nucleotides match TRBD1. Germline values: CDR1 LNHDA, CDR2 SQIVND (reference sequence). The CDR3 covers 15 residues. Unmatched junction bases numbered 8, after V lost 7 bases and J lost 0 bases. The CDR3 region is CASKLRGPNQETQYF. For the CDR3, the DNA is TGTGCCAGTAAACTGAGGGGGCCCAACCAAGAGACCCAGTACTTC.

CDR3 residues: CASSETGPHEQYF. The DNA of the CDR3 is TGTGCCAGCAGCGAGACAGGGCCCCACGAGCAGTACTTC. This chain connects TRBV9 to TRBJ2-7; TRBD1 aligns across 7 bases. The ends lost 3 bases at V and 5 bases at J; junction bases unmatched: 5. The CDR3 is 13 amino acids. Germline CDR1 and CDR2: SGDLS and YYNGEE.

This clone was seen only a few times. The rearrangement links TRBV7-2 to TRBJ2-1, with 7 bases fitting TRBD2. The J segment lost 4 bases and the V segment lost 5 bases, leaving 8 bases of the junction unmatched. CDR3 length: 15 residues. Per the germline V gene, CDR1 is SGHTA and CDR2 is FQGNSA. The CDR3 reads CASSIPASGYNEQFF. The CDR3 DNA is TGTGCCAGCAGCATCCCTGCTAGCGGATACAATGAGCAGTTCTTC.

This clone was counted between two and nine times. The J gene is TRBJ2-3, the V gene TRBV7-2, with D possibly matching TRBD2 (6 bases). Germline V gene lookup returns CDR1 SGHTA and CDR2 FQGNSA. Trimming left V 5 bases short and J 4 bases short, with 19 bases between. This CDR3 is 16 amino acids long. CDR3 DNA: TGTGCCAGCAGCCCCTGGGGAGCGGGCGGTTCAGATACGCAGTATTTT. This encodes CASSPWGAGGSDTQYF.

The J gene is TRBJ1-1, the V gene TRBV2, with 7 bases matching TRBD1. CDR1 is SNHLY, CDR2 FYNNEI, per germline. This CDR3 has 16 amino acids. After removal of 0 bases from V and 5 bases from J, the junction contained 9 bases not matched to a gene. DNA of the CDR3: TGTGCCAGCAGTGAAGCGCTTCAGGGGGTAGGGACTGAAGCTTTCTTT. As protein: CASSEALQGVGTEAFF.

V gene TRBV6-2 or TRBV6-3 combines with J gene TRBJ2-1; 7 bases agree with TRBD1. J lost 6 bases, V lost 2 bases, and 1 base had no gene match. This CDR3 is built from 13 residues. CDR1 is MNHEY and CDR2 is SVGEGT in the germline V gene. The CDR3 spells CASSYRGLNEQFF. In DNA, the CDR3 is TGTGCCAGCAGTTACAGGGGGCTCAATGAGCAGTTCTTC.

This clone was counted once. This sequence joins TRBV5-1 and TRBJ1-5; D is unclear. This CDR3 comprises 13 residues. The V and J ends lost 4 bases and 3 bases respectively, with 8 bases between them. CDR1 is SGHRS, CDR2 YFSETQ, per germline. CDR3 residues: CASSLAANQPQHF. The CDR3, as DNA: TGCGCCAGCAGCCTAGCCGCCAATCAGCCCCAGCATTTT. Full variable domain (rest looked up from reference TRBV5-1 and TRBJ1-5): KAGVTQTPRYLIKTRGQQVTLSCSPISGHRSVSWYQQTPGQGLQFLFEYFSETQRNKGNFPGRFSGRQFSNSRSEMNVSTLELGDSALYLCASSLAANQPQHFGDGTRLSIL.

The chain is built from TRBV6-4 and TRBJ2-2; D possibly corresponds to TRBD2 (6 bases). V shed 6 bases and J shed 5 bases, with 10 bases lying between them. The germline V gene has CDR1 MRHNA and CDR2 SNTAGT. There are 13 residues in the CDR3. The CDR3 DNA sequence: TGTGCCAGCAGCCGGGGGTTGACCGGGGAGCTGTTTTTT. This gives the protein CASSRGLTGELFF.

CDR3 in DNA: TGTGCCAGTAGTATTAGAGCGGGGGCGTTCAATGAGCAGTTCTTC. The encoded protein is CASSIRAGAFNEQFF. The rearrangement uses TRBV19 and TRBJ2-1; 8 nucleotides align to TRBD2. The germline V gene has CDR1 LNHDA and CDR2 SQIVND (reference sequence). With V trimmed by 3 bases and J by 6 bases, 7 bases remained unmatched. This CDR3 comprises 15 residues.

The chain has TRBV30 and TRBJ2-5; no clear D. There are 13 residues in the CDR3. Trimming left V 4 bases short and J 2 bases short, with 11 bases between. Germline CDR1 GTSNPN, CDR2 SVGIG (reference sequence). Here the CDR3 reads CAWKETVQETQYF. The CDR3 DNA is TGTGCCTGGAAGGAGACCGTTCAAGAGACCCAGTACTTC. Supplemented by reference TRBV30 and TRBJ2-5, the full variable domain reads SQTIHQWPATLVQPVGSPLSLECTVEGTSNPNLYWYRQAAGRGLQLLFYSVGIGQISSEVPQNLSASRPQDRQFILSSKKLLLSDSGFYLCAWKETVQETQYFGPGTRLLVL.

The chain combines TRBV4-3 with TRBJ2-3; 8 nucleotides agree with TRBD2. In germline, CDR1 is LGHNA, CDR2 YSLEER. The CDR3 totals 13 residues. The junction had 2 bases not matched to a gene; V was cut back by 3 bases and J by 6 bases. CDR3 DNA: TGCGCCAGCAGCCAGGGACTAGTGGATACGCAGTATTTT. This translates into CASSQGLVDTQYF.

The chain couples TRBV29-1 to TRBJ2-1, with a tentative D call TRBD2 (7 bases). V was clipped by 4 bases and J by 3 bases, with 16 bases between them. The CDR3 contains 15 residues. Germline CDR1 is SQVTM and CDR2 is ANQGSEA. The CDR3: CSVAGGRFRYNEQFF. CDR3 in DNA: TGCAGCGTTGCGGGGGGCCGGTTCCGCTACAATGAGCAGTTCTTC.